This T cell receptor (beta chain) was observed in a study of T cell responses to AZD1222 COVID-19 vaccine. General study findings and limits: Researchers report vaccine-associated CD4 TCRs spanning spike, with dominance at 160-218 and 743-854.

Second-dose timings of about 4 or about 12 weeks were pooled. Sequencing used immunoSEQ multiplex PCR; TCRdb keeps in-frame clones, though not all of them. The sample has over 110,000 clones, 85% to 90% seen once; the top ten hold 1.5% to 2%. Trimming took 9 bases from V and 10 from J, leaving 18 bases between them. The CDR3 is made up of 14 amino acids. Germline assignment: CDR1 KGHDR and CDR2 SFDVKD. On this clone: Its antigen is still unknown.

This TCR was recovered from an adult who received the AZD1222 COVID-19 vaccine. The gene calls are TRBV24-1 and TRBJ1-6; the D is unclear. The specimen comprised peripheral blood, sampled 28 days after the second AZD1222 dose. The CDR3 loop is CATQARSVGSPLHF. The CDR3 DNA follows: TGTGCCACCCAAGCCAGGAGTGTCGGATCACCCCTCCACTTT.